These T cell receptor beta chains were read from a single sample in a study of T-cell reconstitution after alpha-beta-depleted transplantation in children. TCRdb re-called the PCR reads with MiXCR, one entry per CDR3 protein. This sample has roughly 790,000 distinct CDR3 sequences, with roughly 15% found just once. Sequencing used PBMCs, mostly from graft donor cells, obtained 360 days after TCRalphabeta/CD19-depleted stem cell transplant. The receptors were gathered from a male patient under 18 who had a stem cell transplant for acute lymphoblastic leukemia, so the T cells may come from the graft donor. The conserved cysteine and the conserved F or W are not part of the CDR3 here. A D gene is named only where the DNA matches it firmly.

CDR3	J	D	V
ASSLSGTGISTDTQY	TRBJ2-3	TRBD1	TRBV7-8
SANLLAGVLYNEQF	TRBJ2-1	TRBD2	TRBV20-1
ATGGLAGGLGETQY	TRBJ2-5	TRBD2	TRBV27
ASSQVIAGVGNEQF	TRBJ2-1	TRBD2	TRBV4-1
ASSLFRDREQPQH	TRBJ1-5	TRBD1	TRBV7-9
ASSLVGTASNQPQH	TRBJ1-5	TRBD1	TRBV12-3/TRBV12-4
ATSDVPAGNGREFSDTQY	TRBJ2-3	TRBD2	TRBV24-1
ASSLNLATETQY	TRBJ2-5	-	TRBV5-1
ASTPNVGNIQY	TRBJ2-4	-	TRBV25-1
ASTQERGWYRPDYEQY	TRBJ2-7	-	TRBV3-1
ASSRGFTYEQY	TRBJ2-7	-	TRBV6-1
ASSDLAGGGMNEQF	TRBJ2-1	TRBD2	TRBV27
ATSDFIPGSSGANVLT	TRBJ2-6	-	TRBV24-1
ATSDPGGVTDTQY	TRBJ2-3	TRBD1	TRBV24-1
ASSWAGQGADEQY	TRBJ2-7	TRBD1	TRBV5-1
ASSVRLVHNEQF	TRBJ2-1	-	TRBV9
ASSLERVPNTGELF	TRBJ2-2	-	TRBV5-5
AWSSVGNQPQH	TRBJ1-5	-	TRBV30
AISVQDGYEQY	TRBJ2-7	-	TRBV10-3
SAGSGGTYEQY	TRBJ2-7	-	TRBV20-1
ASRAGTAYTEAF	TRBJ1-1	TRBD1	TRBV2
ASSLMDFVSDEQF	TRBJ2-1	-	TRBV4-2
ASSFTASSQETQY	TRBJ2-5	-	TRBV7-7
ASSLDPAVQETQY	TRBJ2-5	-	TRBV5-1
ASSLGNREDDTGELF	TRBJ2-2	TRBD2	TRBV5-1
ASRADRGKNIQY	TRBJ2-4	TRBD1	TRBV12-3/TRBV12-4
ASRPLTGGAGDTQF	TRBJ2-3	TRBD1	TRBV6-8
ATSETGSYEQY	TRBJ2-7	-	TRBV15
ASSDSASGYNEQF	TRBJ2-1	TRBD2	TRBV6-4
AISLGGQGAENEQF	TRBJ2-1	TRBD1	TRBV10-3
ASSSPDGGETQY	TRBJ2-5	-	TRBV5-6
ASSPGDRPYNEQF	TRBJ2-1	-	TRBV12-3/TRBV12-4
ASSLGSPWAGTNTEAF	TRBJ1-1	-	TRBV5-1
SVEPRAHTEAF	TRBJ1-1	-	TRBV29-1
ASSEDLAGVGEQY	TRBJ2-7	TRBD2	TRBV2
ATSRMGLAAYQETQY	TRBJ2-5	TRBD2	TRBV15
ASSLEPGEDEQF	TRBJ2-1	-	TRBV7-6
ASSWTGVGETQY	TRBJ2-5	TRBD1	TRBV5-1
ASSFHAGTANEKLF	TRBJ1-4	TRBD1	TRBV5-1
ASLSVQFYYGYT	TRBJ1-2	-	TRBV5-6
SARDRFRAARGTEAF	TRBJ1-1	-	TRBV20-1
ASSFWGTVSSYEQY	TRBJ2-7	-	TRBV11-2
SARRSGTVAYEQY	TRBJ2-7	TRBD1	TRBV20-1
SVEPTGAAGNTIY	TRBJ1-3	TRBD1	TRBV29-1
ASSPGTGYFYEQY	TRBJ2-7	TRBD1	TRBV5-6
SATIDRVGNTIY	TRBJ1-3	TRBD1	TRBV20-1
ASSGYQGYHEQY	TRBJ2-7	-	TRBV9